A single sample is the source of the 9 T cell receptor beta chains below, sequenced in a study of human T cells and chemical hapten exposure (dated by TCRdb to the early 2020s). This sample's time point label indicates: pre-sensitization, week 0. The intended sense of this specimen's treatment or condition label: therapeutic diphenylcyclopropenone sensitization with weekly scalp DPC. Libraries were built with RACE. The listed sequencing device is NextSeq 500. The public reads were reanalyzed by TCRdb: fastp trimming at Q25, MiXCR alignment, in-frame beta chains only. For every CDR3 protein sequence, its rows merge into one entry that carries the most common genes and DNA. The sample yields about 120,000 distinct CDR3 sequences; approximately 12% were counted once. The ten largest make up 2.8% of the sample. Here the sequenced sample was whole blood, taken in connection with sensitization to the hapten diphenylcyclopropenone (DPC). These receptors were taken from a woman under 30 with alopecia areata. Some clones in this sample may be carry-over from other donors' samples.

This clonotype appeared many times. The chain recombines TRBV28 with TRBJ2-3, with 7 bases fitting TRBD1. The CDR3 is 16 amino acids. Germline assignment: CDR1 MDHEN and CDR2 SYDVKM. V lost 5 bases and J lost 2; bases outside the gene matches: 10. In nucleotides, the CDR3 is TGTGCCAGCAGTCCCCGTATAGGGGGCATCACAGATACGCAGTATTTT. Its translation is CASSPRIGGITDTQYF.

The rearrangement uses TRBV4-3 and TRBJ2-2; D possibly corresponds to TRBD1 (6 bases). Trimming took off 3 bases at V and 5 bases at J, with 16 bases between the two ends. CDR1 and CDR2 from the germline V gene are LGHNA and YSLEER. The CDR3 length is 16 residues. CDR3 DNA: TGCGCCAGCAGCCAGGGGACACACGGCGAGACCGGGGAGCTGTTTTTT. It specifies CASSQGTHGETGELFF.

The chain recombines TRBV19 with TRBJ1-1; D might be TRBD1 (5 bases). The CDR3 is made up of 12 amino acids. V lost 6 bases and J 8 bases, leaving 13 bases between the germline ends. Germline assignment: CDR1 LNHDA and CDR2 SQIVND (reference sequence). This chain's CDR3 is CASRGVGREAFF. In DNA, the CDR3 is TGTGCCAGTAGGGGAGTGGGACGGGAAGCTTTCTTT.

The V and J genes are TRBV18 and TRBJ2-5; no definite D call. The V end was cut by 2 bases, the J end by 0 bases, with 4 bases between. Germline CDR1 KGHSH, CDR2 LQKENI. The CDR3 has 13 residues. This chain's CDR3 is CASSPRDQETQYF. In DNA, the CDR3 is TGTGCCAGCTCACCAAGGGACCAAGAGACCCAGTACTTC.

This clonotype was observed a handful of times. The V gene is TRBV2, the J gene TRBJ1-2; D is undetermined. The CDR3 runs to 13 residues. Germline lookup yields CDR1 SNHLY and CDR2 FYNNEI. Trimming shortened V by 2 bases and J by 3 bases, and 7 bases separated the two germline ends. The CDR3 loop reads CASSEREDYGYTF. The CDR3 bases are TGTGCCAGCAGTGAAAGGGAGGACTATGGCTACACCTTC.

This clonotype was recorded at least ten times. J is TRBJ2-3 and V is TRBV6-2 or TRBV6-3, with TRBD2 matching 12 bases. The CDR3 has 15 residues. Unmatched junction bases numbered 6, after V lost 7 bases and J lost 4 bases. Germline values: CDR1 MNHEY, CDR2 SVGEGT. The CDR3 region is CASTRLAGVSDTQYF. CDR3 in DNA: TGTGCCAGCACCCGACTAGCGGGGGTTTCAGATACGCAGTATTTT.

This clonotype was seen only a few times. V gene TRBV6-5 combines with J gene TRBJ2-7, with 7 bases matching TRBD1. The CDR3 is 14 residues long. V gave up 2 bases and J gave up 2 bases; unmatched junction bases: 3. CDR1 is MNHEY and CDR2 is SVGAGI in the germline V gene. The CDR3 loop reads CASSYRGQAYEQYF. As DNA, the CDR3 is TGTGCCAGCAGTTACCGAGGACAGGCCTACGAGCAGTACTTC.

This clonotype came up many times. The CDR3, as DNA: TGTGCCAGCAGTTCCTCAGGGGGAAGGGAAAAACTGTTTTTT. Amino acids: CASSSSGGREKLFF. The V gene is TRBV6-6, the J gene TRBJ1-4, with 7 bases lining up with TRBD1. The germline gives CDR1 MNHNY, CDR2 SVGAGI (reference sequence). The CDR3 is 14 residues long. With V trimmed by 4 bases and J by 8 bases, 7 bases remained unmatched.

This clonotype was seen repeatedly, ten times or more. The chain links TRBV6-5 to TRBJ2-7; 12 positions match TRBD1. V shed 2 bases and J 3 bases; nucleotides not matched to a gene: 2. The length of the CDR3 is 15 residues. The germline gives CDR1 MNHEY, CDR2 SVGAGI. CDR3 sequence reads: CASSYGDRGLYEQYF. In DNA, the CDR3 is TGTGCCAGCAGTTACGGGGACAGGGGGCTCTACGAGCAGTACTTC.